This T cell receptor (beta chain) was recorded in a study of human T cells and chemical hapten exposure. In the study overall: Upper back patch tests used 0.01% DPC, scored after 6 days. Findings and caveats of the study: It was expanded TCRs that formed significantly more large CDR3 similarity clusters than controls did.

Points on this clonotype: The antigen is unknown.

Time point here: patch test 2, 6 weeks after DPC sensitization. Indicated treatment: therapeutic diphenylcyclopropenone sensitization with weekly scalp DPC. Unique molecular identifiers were linked by the library to individual cDNA molecules. As processed by the authors: Per sample, the median was around 100,000 TCRs, with values from roughly 23,000 to 640,000. TCRdb analysed the RACE reads with MiXCR anew, one entry per CDR3 protein. The V and J calls reflect TCRdb's pipeline rather than the authors' work. Of about 350,000 distinct CDR3 sequences listed, around 6% were seen once; the top ten hold roughly 5.4%. Trimming removed 5 bases from V and 5 bases from J, with 12 bases in between. The CDR3 has 13 amino acids. Germline values: CDR1 SGHTA, CDR2 FQGNSA.

The sequence came from a woman aged 18-30 years with alopecia areata. Some clones in this sample may be carry-over from other donors' samples. The input for sequencing was whole blood, taken in connection with sensitization to the hapten diphenylcyclopropenone (DPC). V usage is TRBV7-2 and J usage is TRBJ1-1, with D possibly being TRBD1 (5 bases). CDR3 coding DNA: TGTGCCAGCAGCCTACGGGACGCTACTGAAGCTTTCTTT. Translated, it gives CASSLRDATEAFF.